Included here is one TCR beta chain sequence, with context. The clone's antigen remains unknown. Base-call qualities are not available, and no considerably larger clone is one nucleotide away. The germline V gene encodes CDR1 SGHAT and CDR2 FQNNGV. Germline trimming amounts to 3 bases on V and 8 bases on J, with 5 as the count of junction bases outside the gene matches. Including cysteine and phenylalanine, the CDR3 has 13 amino acids. Of the read, only the CDR3 DNA is kept; its 39 bases are in frame from base 1. These data originate in a study of shared clonotypes between healthy human individuals (dated by TCRdb to 2020 to 2022). General notes on the study: A couple of women and three men aged 18 to 49 years were included in the cohort. To estimate repertoire size and how much clonotype sharing occurs between individuals, the study deeply sequenced the blood TCR repertoires of several healthy adults. Different laboratories and diverse techniques were used to prepare libraries and sequence TCR repertoires, to increase sequencing depth and limit assay-specific biases. Per donor, leukapheresis produced somewhere between about 0.8 and 9 billion PBMCs. Broad study findings and their caveats: The genetic and exposure-history diversity represented was limited by the small number of donors. Only blood was sampled, and tissue TCR repertoires likely differ from those in blood. Based on pairwise subsampling, the degree of clonotype sharing among donors was expected to be affected by sequencing depth.

Donors were healthy HIV-negative adults with no recently reported acute infections or vaccinations. Every donor was a Caucasian adult living in Nashville, Tennessee, USA. For unsorted samples, about 85 million PBMCs were counted and genomic DNA was extracted with the QIAamp DNA Blood Mini kit. After blood collection by leukapheresis, PBMCs were isolated using Ficoll-Histopaque density gradient centrifugation and then cryopreserved in the vapor phase of liquid nitrogen. TCR CDR3 regions were amplified from genomic DNA by multiplex PCR using the deep immunoSEQ assay. Genomic DNA extracted from each cell subset was distributed evenly over all wells of several immunoSEQ 96-well plates, and each plate served as one replicate. For unsorted PBMC, each replicate PCR was loaded with approximately 0.3 ug genomic DNA, equivalent to tens of thousands of T cell genomes. Ten immunoSEQ deep assay plates were used to sequence unsorted PBMC genomic DNA. The purified libraries were quantified using a Qubit 3.0 fluorometer, sized with a Bioanalyzer 2100, and then quantified again using the KAPA Library Quantification kit. Every immunoSEQ 96-well plate was sequenced on a separate single-read 150-cycle Illumina NextSeq 550 flow cell. Concerning the study's data processing: Because the immunoSEQ output held only junctional sequences and lacked quality scores, the filtering could not match the filtering applied to full-length reads. Sequences were annotated with PyIR, a Python wrapper for IgBLAST v1.9, using IMGT germline references to assign V/J genes and CDR3. Any read was removed if the V/J assignment was weak (E-value above 1e-6), the CDR3 was missing, or the read contained stop codons, out-of-frame junctions, or ambiguous translated residues. V3J clonotypes were defined as sequences sharing an identical inferred V gene, J gene, and CDR3 amino acid sequence. To compute the percentage overlap between repertoires, the number of shared unique clonotypes was divided by the size of the smaller repertoire. Richness of each repertoire was evaluated using RTK rarefaction, the Chao1 estimator, and Recon v2.1 estimates of unobserved clonotypes. TCRdb carries this immuneACCESS record with in-frame sequences only. Its versions omit some clonotypes, under half of them owing to an unresolved V gene in the studies checked, with the rest unexplained. The DNA was the basis for D and trimming; V, J and clone size are from that table. Across this sample there are approximately 500,000 clones, with 70% to 85% seen only once. The ten largest clones capture around 12% of the sample.

The sequence links TRBV11-2 to TRBJ1-2; 8 central nucleotides agree with TRBD1. The sequence derives from a middle-aged woman in good health. Some clones in this sample may be carry-over from other donors' samples. The sample comprised PBMCs. The CDR3: CASSLDRAGGYTF. The DNA sequence is TGTGCCAGCAGCTTGGACAGGGCAGGAGGCTACACCTTC.